This T cell receptor (beta chain) was captured in a study of vaccination effects on CD4 cells after COVID-19. CD4+ T cells were isolated after 10 days of culture. Each participant was administered two doses of either the BNT162b2 or the mRNA-1273 vaccine. At days 3 and 7, half of the medium was exchanged for IL-2 medium. Assay: immunoSEQ multiplex PCR; the TCRdb copy retains only in-frame clones and omits some. Among about 40,000 clones listed, around 66% were seen once. CDR3 length: 14 amino acids. Trimming stripped 4 bases from V and 2 bases from J, with 11 bases between. From germline, CDR1 is SGHRS and CDR2 YFSETQ. Findings and limits, study-wide: By a late point after vaccination, infection- and vaccine-induced clones had shrunk markedly through clonal contraction.

On this clone itself: The antigen is undetermined.

This TCR came from a human donor who received a COVID-19 vaccine. The specimen was CD4+ T cells from PBMCs cultured without peptide, collected after COVID-19 vaccination. The chain is built from TRBV5-1 and TRBJ2-3, with D unresolved. CDR3 sequence (DNA): TGCGCCAGCAGCACGGACGGAACCACAGATACGCAGTATTTT. Amino acid sequence: CASSTDGTTDTQYF.